A single sample is the source of the 21 T cell receptor beta chains below, sequenced in a study of cytomegalovirus exposure and HLA in healthy donors. Vbeta (60) and Jbeta (13) primers were used in the PCR. Using immunoSEQ multiplex PCR, the repertoire was profiled, and TCRdb retains in-frame clones only, with some absent. The sample carries 190,000 or so clones, approximately 78% recorded once. Sequencing was carried out using PBMCs. The source is a woman aged 50 to 60 in good health and CMV-seropositive.

The DNA of the CDR3 is TGTGCCATCAGCGGACAGGGGAATTCACCCCTCCACTTT. Its protein is CAISGQGNSPLHF. The V call is TRBV10-3, the J call TRBJ1-6; 9 nucleotides agree with TRBD1. J was trimmed by 7 bases and V by 6 bases; bases with no gene match: 1. Germline V CDR1 and CDR2: ENHRY, SYGVKD. The CDR3 extends over 13 amino acids.

The V call is TRBV28, the J call TRBJ2-4; a weak D match, TRBD1 (6 bases). This CDR3 comprises 18 residues. V was cut by 4 bases and J by 1 base, with 20 bases left in between. Germline assignment: CDR1 MDHEN and CDR2 SYDVKM. The CDR3 protein is CASSYPTGPEGAKNIQYF. The CDR3 DNA reads as TGTGCCAGCAGTTACCCGACAGGCCCGGAAGGCGCCAAAAACATTCAGTACTTC.

The chain joins TRBV28 to TRBJ1-1, with TRBD1 matching 9 bases. The CDR3 totals 13 residues. V lost 11 bases and J lost 3; bases outside the gene matches: 7. Germline CDR1 reads MDHEN; CDR2 reads SYDVKM. The DNA for the CDR3 is TGTGCCGCTCCGGGACAGGGAGACACTGAAGCTTTCTTT. Residues: CAAPGQGDTEAFF.

Note on this clone: Relative to the germline gene, one junction end is altered; a read error may explain this. The chain employs TRBV7-7 and TRBJ2-1; tentative D call: TRBD1 (5 bases). CDR3 length: 13 residues. Germline loops: CDR1 SSHAT, CDR2 FNYEAQ (reference sequence). The CDR3: CASSSTVYNEQFF. The DNA for the CDR3 is TGTGCTAGCAGCTCGACAGTTTACAATGAGCAGTTCTTC.

The chain's CDR3 is CASGVEGRAFF. The CDR3 DNA reads as TGTGCCAGCGGAGTGGAGGGGAGAGCTTTCTTT. The chain carries TRBV6-6 and TRBJ1-1; D might be TRBD1 (5 bases). V lost 8 bases, J lost 10 bases, and 14 bases lay in between. CDR3 length: 11 residues. CDR1 is MNHNY and CDR2 is SVGAGI in the germline V gene (reference sequence).

The chain recombines TRBV6-1 with TRBJ2-1; 7 bases match TRBD1. The CDR3 is 16 amino acids. The ends lost 4 bases at V and 5 bases at J; junction bases unmatched: 11. CDR1 MNHNS and CDR2 SASEGT come from the germline V gene. In DNA form, the CDR3 reads TGTGCCAGCAGTGGCCTCAGGGGGAACCCTAACAATGAGCAGTTCTTC. Its protein product is CASSGLRGNPNNEQFF.

The rearrangement uses TRBV28 and TRBJ2-7, with D perhaps matching TRBD1 (6 bases). V was clipped by 7 bases and J by 3 bases, with 10 bases between them. The CDR3 runs to 12 residues. Germline V lookup: CDR1 MDHEN, CDR2 SYDVKM. The CDR3 spells CASTGQIYEQYF. DNA of the CDR3: TGTGCCAGCACAGGACAGATCTACGAGCAGTACTTC.

The chain carries TRBV6-1 and TRBJ1-2; TRBD1 matches at 7 bases. Per germline, CDR1 MNHNS and CDR2 SASEGT. CDR3 length equals 16 residues. The V segment lost 2 bases and the J segment 5 bases; nucleotides outside the gene matches: 11. The CDR3 region has the DNA TGTGCCAGCAGTGAAAGGATGAGGGGACAGTCGTATGGCTACACCTTC. This codes for CASSERMRGQSYGYTF.

The V and J genes are TRBV5-4 and TRBJ2-1, with 11 bases aligning to TRBD2. With V trimmed by 3 bases and J by 9 bases, 11 bases remained unmatched. Looked up from germline, CDR1 is SGHNT and CDR2 is YYREEE (reference sequence). The CDR3 totals 16 residues. The chain's CDR3 is CASSYSGRAREGEQFF. The CDR3, as DNA: TGTGCCAGCAGCTATAGCGGGAGGGCCCGAGAGGGTGAGCAGTTCTTC. Full variable domain (outside the CDR3, taken from reference TRBV5-4 and TRBJ2-1): ETGVTQSPTHLIKTRGQQVTLRCSSQSGHNTVSWYQQALGQGPQFIFQYYREEENGRGNFPPRFSGLQFPNYSSELNVNALELDDSALYLCASSYSGRAREGEQFFGPGTRLTVL.

The chain links TRBV7-8 to TRBJ1-6, with TRBD1 as a possible D gene (5 bases). Trimming took off 4 bases at V and 10 bases at J, with 14 bases between the two ends. From germline, CDR1 is SGHVS and CDR2 FQNEAQ. The length of the CDR3 is 14 residues. CDR3: CASSSGTLESPLHF. The CDR3, as DNA: TGTGCCAGCAGCTCCGGGACTCTGGAGTCACCCCTCCACTTT.

The chain links TRBV7-2 to TRBJ2-1; D possibly corresponds to TRBD1 (6 bases). The CDR3 loop spans 13 amino acids. V was pared by 2 bases and J by 8 bases, with 10 bases between. CDR1 SGHTA and CDR2 FQGNSA come from the germline V gene. CDR3 DNA: TGTGCCAGCAGCTTAAACAGGGATTATGAGCAGTTCTTC. It codes for CASSLNRDYEQFF.

CDR3: CASHHTGVGNTIYF. Written as DNA, the CDR3 is TGTGCCAGTCATCACACAGGGGTTGGAAACACCATATATTTT. The V call is TRBV19, the J call TRBJ1-3; TRBD1 matches at 7 bases. Germline CDR1 and CDR2: LNHDA and SQIVND (reference sequence). The CDR3 is 14 amino acids. Unmatched junction bases numbered 7, after V lost 8 bases and J lost 3 bases.

The V call is TRBV12-5, the J call TRBJ2-7; weak D call: TRBD1 (5 bases). This CDR3 region has 14 residues. The germline gives CDR1 LGHNT, CDR2 FRNRAP. This chain's CDR3 is CASSQGWDSYEQYF. The CDR3 region has the DNA TGTGCCTCTTCCCAGGGATGGGACTCCTACGAGCAGTACTTC.

This chain connects TRBV11-2 to TRBJ2-1, with 7 bases identical to TRBD2. This CDR3 has 13 amino acids. From germline, CDR1 is SGHAT and CDR2 FQNNGV. V shed 3 bases, J shed 9 bases, and the junction held 5 bases outside the gene matches. DNA of the CDR3: TGTGCCAGCAGCTTCCCTAGCGGTTCTGAGCAGTTCTTC. Encoded protein: CASSFPSGSEQFF.

The chain is built from TRBV28 and TRBJ2-7; 11 positions match TRBD1. Germline CDR1 MDHEN, CDR2 SYDVKM. The CDR3 spans 15 residues. V shed 6 bases and J 2 bases; nucleotides not matched to a gene: 6. The CDR3 protein is CASSSSGQGAYEQYF. CDR3 bases: TGTGCCAGCAGCTCCTCGGGACAGGGGGCCTACGAGCAGTACTTC.

V usage is TRBV11-2 and J usage is TRBJ2-7; TRBD1 matches at 11 bases. V was clipped by 5 bases and J by 6 bases; unmatched bases: 12. The CDR3 has 16 residues. The V gene's germline CDR1 is SGHAT and CDR2 FQNNGV. The CDR3 is CASSPRIGTGGSEQYF. The DNA of the CDR3 is TGTGCCAGCAGCCCCCGAATTGGGACAGGGGGTAGCGAGCAGTACTTC.

The chain has TRBV5-8 and TRBJ2-3, with D possibly being TRBD1 (5 bases). The V end lost 2 bases, the J end lost 4 bases, and 17 bases lay between the germline ends. CDR3 length equals 16 residues. Looked up from germline, CDR1 is SGHTS and CDR2 is YDEGEE. CDR3 residues: CASSFGQVQDSDTQYF. CDR3 DNA: TGTGCCAGCAGCTTTGGACAAGTTCAAGATTCAGATACGCAGTATTTT.

V and J are TRBV7-2 and TRBJ2-2; TRBD1 matches 8 bases. CDR3 size: 16 residues. V lost 5 bases and J lost 1; bases outside the gene matches: 6. Germline values: CDR1 SGHTA, CDR2 FQGNSA. The CDR3: CASSPRQGLNTGELFF. In DNA, the CDR3 is TGTGCCAGCAGCCCTCGACAGGGGTTGAACACCGGGGAGCTGTTTTTT. Looking up the rest from reference TRBV7-2 and TRBJ2-2 gives the full variable domain: GAGVSQSPSNKVTEKGKDVELRCDPISGHTALYWYRQSLGQGLEFLIYFQGNSAPDKSGLPSDRFSAERTGGSVSTLTIQRTQQEDSAVYLCASSPRQGLNTGELFFGEGSRLTVL.

This clone was counted a few times. The rearrangement joins TRBV18 to TRBJ2-1, with 8 positions matching TRBD1. The CDR3 covers 17 residues. Trimming at V came to 0 bases and at J to 6 bases, leaving 10 bases not matched to a gene. Germline V gene lookup returns CDR1 KGHSH and CDR2 LQKENI. The CDR3, as DNA: TGTGCCAGCTCACCACCGAATCCGCAGGGGGCAGGCAATGAGCAGTTCTTC. Translated: CASSPPNPQGAGNEQFF.

This clone was picked up one time. This rearrangement joins TRBV18 to TRBJ2-3; possibly TRBD2 for D (6 bases). Germline V CDR1 and CDR2: KGHSH, LQKENI. V lost 2 bases and J 4 bases, leaving 10 bases between the germline ends. The CDR3 runs 14 residues. The CDR3 spells CASSPVTGADTQYF. CDR3 nucleotide sequence: TGTGCCAGCTCACCAGTGACGGGGGCAGATACGCAGTATTTT.

The chain combines TRBV7-9 with TRBJ1-1; D is ambiguous. The CDR3 length is 13 residues. Deletions cut 1 base from V and 0 bases from J, with 3 bases between. Germline V gene data show CDR1 as SEHNR and CDR2 as FQNEAQ (reference sequence). Written as DNA, the CDR3 is TGTGCCAGCAGCTTAGACATGAACACTGAAGCTTTCTTT. Encoded protein: CASSLDMNTEAFF.